This T cell receptor beta chain is from a study of blood T cells in healthy people across ages. This CDR3 is built from 15 residues. CDR1 DFQATT and CDR2 SNEGSKA come from the germline V gene (reference sequence). Whole-study results and caveats: With age, beta diversity per million T cells declined roughly linearly, significantly by over 35.

Together with a sample-barcoded 5' primer, a J-beta primer mix was included in a second PCR lasting about 7 to 12 cycles. Every single cDNA molecule received a tag from a template-switch adaptor with 12 random nucleotides. MiXCR was run by TCRdb on the 5' RACE reads, yielding one entry per CDR3 protein. The sample carries 1.5 million to 1.8 million distinct CDR3 sequences, roughly 43% recorded once. Worth noting for this clonotype: The antigen remains undetermined. One end of the junction is discordant with germline, which a read error may explain.

Donors were healthy Caucasian individuals from Russia aged about 6 to 90. The chain joins TRBV20-1 to TRBJ2-3, with a possible D match to TRBD2 (6 bases). The TCR originated in a woman between 18 and 29 years old in good health. What was sequenced was blood. CDR3 protein: CSAREHGSRTDTQYF. CDR3 in DNA: TGCAGTGCCAGAGAACACGGGAGTAGGACAGATACGCAGTATTTT.